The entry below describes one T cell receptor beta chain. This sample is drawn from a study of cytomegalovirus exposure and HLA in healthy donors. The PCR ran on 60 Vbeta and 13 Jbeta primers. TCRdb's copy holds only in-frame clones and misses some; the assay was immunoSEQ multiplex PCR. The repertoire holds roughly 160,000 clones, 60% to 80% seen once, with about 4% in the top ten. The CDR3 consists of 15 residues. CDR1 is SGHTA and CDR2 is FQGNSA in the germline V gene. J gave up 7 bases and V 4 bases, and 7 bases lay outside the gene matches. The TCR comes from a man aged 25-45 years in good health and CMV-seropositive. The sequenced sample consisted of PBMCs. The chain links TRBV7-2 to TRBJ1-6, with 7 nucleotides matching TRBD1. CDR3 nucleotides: TGTGCCAGCAGCTCCGAGGGGGCCGGGAATTCACCCCTCCACTTT. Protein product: CASSSEGAGNSPLHF.